The 27 T cell receptor beta chains given below trace back to one sample, sequenced in a study of beta chain features in type 1 diabetes (dated by TCRdb to the late 2010s). Receptor libraries were prepared by the immunoSEQ multiplex PCR assay. The entire amount of isolated RNA was reverse transcribed using the High Capacity cDNA Reverse Transcription Kit, so the sequenced TCRB transcripts were expressed ones. The table comes from immuneACCESS by way of TCRdb, which keeps in-frame sequences with V and J called. Part of the clones is missing from these tables; in studies checked, under half for an unresolved V gene and the rest for unknown reasons. This sample gives 150,000 to 190,000 clones in total; roughly 8% of them show up just once. Jointly, the top ten make up 0.5% to 0.65% of the sample. The sample was central memory CD4+ T cells from blood. The source is a man younger than 35 in good health.

The chain employs TRBV5-4 and TRBJ2-1; 9 nucleotides match TRBD2. The germline V gene encodes CDR1 SGHNT and CDR2 YYREEE (reference sequence). The V gene end was trimmed by 4 bases and the J gene end by 9 bases; junction bases not matched to a gene: 8. This CDR3 contains 14 residues. The CDR3 nucleotides read TGTGCCAGCAGCCTGGGGACTAGCACTGGTGAGCAGTTCTTC. It codes for CASSLGTSTGEQFF.

V is TRBV7-2 and J is TRBJ1-1; D is perhaps TRBD1 (6 bases). V lost 3 bases, J lost 8 bases, and 16 bases lay in between. Germline V gene data show CDR1 as SGHTA and CDR2 as FQGNSA. The CDR3 loop spans 14 amino acids. CDR3 protein: CASSFHTRDIEAFF. The CDR3 nucleotides read TGTGCCAGCAGCTTTCACACCCGGGACATCGAAGCTTTCTTT.

The CDR3 DNA reads as TGTGCTAGTGGTTTGGCGGGACAAATTAGCAATGAGCAGTTCTTC. It specifies CASGLAGQISNEQFF. This chain uses TRBV12-5 with TRBJ2-1; weak D call: TRBD1 (6 bases). The CDR3 spans 15 residues. Germline CDR1 is LGHNT and CDR2 is FRNRAP. V was trimmed by 1 base and J by 6 bases, leaving 13 bases between them.

This clone has only a few counts. The V call is TRBV6-5, the J call TRBJ2-7; D gene ambiguous. V was clipped by 5 bases and J by 0 bases, with 11 bases between them. CDR1 MNHEY and CDR2 SVGAGI come from the germline V gene. The CDR3 contains 14 residues. The CDR3 loop reads CASSPRRYSYEQYF. CDR3 sequence (DNA): TGTGCCAGCAGTCCGAGGAGATACTCCTACGAGCAGTACTTC.

At least ten counts were recorded for this clone. The J gene is TRBJ2-1, the V gene TRBV28; D remains ambiguous. Trimming took 8 bases from V and 12 from J, leaving 14 bases between them. Per the germline V gene, CDR1 is MDHEN and CDR2 is SYDVKM. This CDR3 is built from 11 residues. This chain's CDR3 is CASGSFGMQFF. Written as DNA, the CDR3 is TGTGCCAGCGGCTCTTTTGGTATGCAGTTCTTC.

This clone occurred a few times. The chain combines TRBV29-1 with TRBJ1-1, with TRBD1 matching 7 bases. This CDR3 region has 14 residues. Looked up from germline, CDR1 is SQVTM and CDR2 is ANQGSEA. Unmatched junction bases numbered 6, after V lost 5 bases and J lost 0 bases. CDR3 nucleotides: TGCAGCGTTTGGGACAGACTAATGAACACTGAAGCTTTCTTT. It encodes CSVWDRLMNTEAFF.

V usage is TRBV27 and J usage is TRBJ2-1; no definite D call. This CDR3 is 13 amino acids long. CDR1 MNHEY and CDR2 SMNVEV come from the germline V gene (reference sequence). V was trimmed by 6 bases and J by 3 bases, leaving 9 bases between them. Here the CDR3 reads CASSSRRYNEQFF. The CDR3 DNA reads TGTGCCAGCAGCTCGCGGCGCTACAATGAGCAGTTCTTC.

The J gene is TRBJ2-7, the V gene TRBV4-1, with TRBD1 as a possible D gene (5 bases). Per the germline V gene, CDR1 is MGHRA and CDR2 is YSYEKL. V lost 0 bases and J lost 4, with 13 bases in between. CDR3 length: 15 residues. Written as DNA, the CDR3 is TGCGCCAGCAGCCAAGAGGGTCGACAGAGGTACGAGCAGTACTTC. Amino acids: CASSQEGRQRYEQYF.

This clone has ten or more counts. The chain combines TRBV30 with TRBJ2-7; 9 nucleotides agree with TRBD1. Germline CDR1 GTSNPN, CDR2 SVGIG (reference sequence). CDR3 length: 15 residues. Trimming took 4 bases from V and 7 from J; bases not matched to a gene: 14. CDR3: CAWTPGGQGRWEQYF. The CDR3, as DNA: TGTGCCTGGACCCCGGGGGGACAGGGTCGATGGGAGCAGTACTTC.

The chain's CDR3 is CASSQDLTAGSNQPQHF. For the CDR3, the DNA is TGCGCCAGCAGCCAAGATTTAACAGCCGGTAGCAATCAGCCCCAGCATTTT. This chain connects TRBV4-3 to TRBJ1-5; no definite D call. This CDR3 is built from 17 residues. Per germline, CDR1 LGHNA and CDR2 YSLEER. V was clipped by 0 bases and J by 0 bases, with 12 bases between them.

V is TRBV6-1 and J is TRBJ2-3, with a tentative D call TRBD1 (6 bases). The germline gives CDR1 MNHNS, CDR2 SASEGT. Trimming stripped 6 bases from V and 6 bases from J, with 10 bases between. The CDR3 runs 12 residues. The CDR3 here is CASSQGSDTQYF. The CDR3 region has the DNA TGTGCCAGCAGCCAGGGGTCGGATACGCAGTATTTT.

On this clone itself: Different DNA sequences within this sample yield the same CDR3. The rearrangement joins TRBV7-2 to TRBJ1-3; D unclear. CDR1 is SGHTA, CDR2 FQGNSA, per germline. The CDR3 runs to 14 residues. V was pared by 3 bases and J by 0 bases, with 6 bases between. The CDR3 nucleotides are TGTGCCAGCAGCTTGGGCAGCTCTGGAAACACCATATATTTT. Its protein is CASSLGSSGNTIYF. Full variable domain (outside the CDR3, taken from reference TRBV7-2 and TRBJ1-3): GAGVSQSPSNKVTEKGKDVELRCDPISGHTALYWYRQSLGQGLEFLIYFQGNSAPDKSGLPSDRFSAERTGGSVSTLTIQRTQQEDSAVYLCASSLGSSGNTIYFGEGSWLTVV.

This clone was seen more than once but under ten times. This rearrangement joins TRBV15 to TRBJ1-4, with TRBD1 as a possible D gene (5 bases). V was trimmed by 0 bases and J by 4 bases, leaving 12 bases between them. This CDR3 has 16 residues. Looked up from germline, CDR1 is LNHNV and CDR2 is YYDKDF (reference sequence). The CDR3 sequence is CATSRDPLGVNEKLFF. CDR3 DNA sequence: TGTGCCACCAGCAGAGACCCTTTAGGGGTTAATGAAAAACTGTTTTTT.

This clone has only a few counts. This sequence joins TRBV18 and TRBJ2-7; D is perhaps TRBD1 (5 bases). The germline V and J ends were trimmed by 6 bases and 2 bases, with 17 bases remaining between them. CDR3 length: 15 amino acids. Germline CDR1 KGHSH, CDR2 LQKENI. The CDR3 nucleotides are TGTGCCAGCTCCCCCGGTTCACAGGAGCCCTACGAGCAGTACTTC. Translation gives CASSPGSQEPYEQYF.

V gene TRBV6-5 combines with J gene TRBJ1-4; D remains unclear. Germline V gives CDR1 MNHEY, CDR2 SVGAGI. The V end was cut by 0 bases, the J end by 4 bases, with 9 bases between. The CDR3 consists of 15 residues. The CDR3 DNA sequence: TGTGCCAGCAGTTACTCTTCCGGGGATAATGAAAAACTGTTTTTT. Protein: CASSYSSGDNEKLFF.

This clone has just a few counts. The V call is TRBV4-2, the J call TRBJ2-5; 7 bases line up with TRBD1. Germline-derived CDR1 and CDR2 are LGHNA and YNFKEQ. The trim removed 2 bases at V and 4 bases at J, leaving 7 bases unmatched. The CDR3 spans 15 residues. This chain's CDR3 is CASSQSRQGRETQYF. The CDR3 region has the DNA TGTGCCAGCAGCCAATCACGACAGGGACGAGAGACCCAGTACTTC.

In this sample, this clone turned up a few times. The chain recombines TRBV27 with TRBJ2-1; D may be TRBD1 (6 bases). V was shortened by 6 bases and J by 6 bases, with 15 bases between the two germline ends. The CDR3 extends over 14 amino acids. Germline CDR1 MNHEY, CDR2 SMNVEV (reference sequence). The CDR3 loop is CASRSRGTGNEQFF. The CDR3 DNA reads TGTGCCAGCAGAAGTAGGGGGACGGGCAATGAGCAGTTCTTC.

This chain uses TRBV6-5 with TRBJ2-5, with D unclear. CDR1 MNHEY and CDR2 SVGAGI come from the germline V gene. This CDR3 comprises 15 residues. The ends were cut back, 0 bases at V and 5 bases at J, with 13 bases in the middle. This CDR3 is CASSYSSPLRETQYF. The CDR3 DNA reads TGTGCCAGCAGTTACTCGAGTCCCCTCAGGGAGACCCAGTACTTC.

This clone was seen only a few times. The chain employs TRBV7-9 and TRBJ1-3; 7 bases fit TRBD1. Unmatched junction bases numbered 4, after V lost 2 bases and J lost 0 bases. The CDR3 covers 16 residues. CDR1 and CDR2 (germline): SEHNR, FQNEAQ (reference sequence). The CDR3 DNA reads as TGTGCCAGCAGCTTATACGGGACAGCCTCTGGAAACACCATATATTTT. It is translated as CASSLYGTASGNTIYF. The full variable domain, its missing parts supplied by reference TRBV7-9 and TRBJ1-3, is DTGVSQNPRHKITKRGQNVTFRCDPISEHNRLYWYRQTLGQGPEFLTYFQNEAQLEKSRLLSDRFSAERPKGSFSTLEIQRTEQGDSAMYLCASSLYGTASGNTIYFGEGSWLTVV.

This clone has only a few counts. This sequence joins TRBV5-5 and TRBJ1-6; D is ambiguous. V was shortened by 4 bases and J by 8 bases, with 22 bases between the two germline ends. This CDR3 is built from 17 residues. Looked up from germline, CDR1 is SGHKS and CDR2 is YYEKEE (reference sequence). CDR3 coding DNA: TGTGCCAGCAGCCAGCCTGGTACGGGAATCTTTTATTCACCCCTCCACTTT. Its protein product is CASSQPGTGIFYSPLHF.

This clone has a count of ten or more. The V gene is TRBV14, the J gene TRBJ2-2; D may be TRBD1 (6 bases). Trimming left V 2 bases short and J 3 bases short, with 10 bases between. CDR3 length: 15 amino acids. Per germline, CDR1 SGHDN and CDR2 FVKESK. CDR3 bases: TGTGCCAGCAGCCAAATTACAGGGTACACCGGGGAGCTGTTTTTT. Translating gives CASSQITGYTGELFF.

This clone has more than one count but fewer than ten. The V call is TRBV30, the J call TRBJ2-3; 10 bases match TRBD2. V shed 7 bases, J shed 6 bases, and the junction held 7 bases outside the gene matches. The CDR3 loop spans 13 amino acids. The germline CDR1 and CDR2 sequences are GTSNPN and SVGIG (reference sequence). In DNA, the CDR3 is TGTGCCTCCGGAGCGGGAGGGCCGGATACGCAGTATTTT. It is translated as CASGAGGPDTQYF.

The chain employs TRBV5-1 and TRBJ2-5; TRBD1 matches at 9 bases. Germline V gives CDR1 SGHRS, CDR2 YFSETQ. This CDR3 spans 15 amino acids. The V and J ends lost 4 bases and 3 bases, in that order; junction bases with no gene match: 7. Written as DNA, the CDR3 is TGCGCCAGCAGCATGAGGACAGGGGTGGAAGAGACCCAGTACTTC. Its translation is CASSMRTGVEETQYF.

The chain is built from TRBV28 and TRBJ1-2; possible D gene TRBD1, 6 bases. The V end was cut by 1 base, the J end by 7 bases, with 10 bases between. This CDR3 contains 13 residues. Germline V gene data show CDR1 as MDHEN and CDR2 as SYDVKM. The CDR3 bases are TGTGCCAGCAGTTTATCAGGGGCTTCTGGCTACACCTTC. As protein: CASSLSGASGYTF.

This chain's CDR3 is CASSYVRGQEKLFF. In DNA, the CDR3 is TGTGCCAGCAGTTACGTTAGGGGGCAGGAAAAACTGTTTTTT. The chain recombines TRBV6-5 with TRBJ1-4; 7 bases are a match to TRBD1. The CDR3 covers 14 residues. CDR1 MNHEY and CDR2 SVGAGI come from the germline V gene. J gave up 8 bases and V 2 bases, and 5 bases lay outside the gene matches.

V gene TRBV7-9 combines with J gene TRBJ1-4; D gene ambiguous. V was cut by 2 bases and J by 1 base, with 5 bases left in between. The CDR3 has 14 amino acids. The germline gives CDR1 SEHNR, CDR2 FQNEAQ (reference sequence). The CDR3 loop is CASSLQITNEKLFF. Here the CDR3 DNA reads TGTGCCAGCAGCTTACAGATAACTAATGAAAAACTGTTTTTT.

A word on this clone: This CDR3 is also generated by other DNA sequences in the sample. This chain links TRBV27 with TRBJ1-5; maybe TRBD1 (6 bases). Germline CDR1 is MNHEY and CDR2 is SMNVEV (reference sequence). This CDR3 has 14 amino acids. V was trimmed by 0 bases and J by 6 bases, leaving 9 bases between them. The CDR3, as DNA: TGTGCCAGCAGTTTATCGGACAGTTCTCAGCCCCAGCATTTT. The encoded protein is CASSLSDSSQPQHF.